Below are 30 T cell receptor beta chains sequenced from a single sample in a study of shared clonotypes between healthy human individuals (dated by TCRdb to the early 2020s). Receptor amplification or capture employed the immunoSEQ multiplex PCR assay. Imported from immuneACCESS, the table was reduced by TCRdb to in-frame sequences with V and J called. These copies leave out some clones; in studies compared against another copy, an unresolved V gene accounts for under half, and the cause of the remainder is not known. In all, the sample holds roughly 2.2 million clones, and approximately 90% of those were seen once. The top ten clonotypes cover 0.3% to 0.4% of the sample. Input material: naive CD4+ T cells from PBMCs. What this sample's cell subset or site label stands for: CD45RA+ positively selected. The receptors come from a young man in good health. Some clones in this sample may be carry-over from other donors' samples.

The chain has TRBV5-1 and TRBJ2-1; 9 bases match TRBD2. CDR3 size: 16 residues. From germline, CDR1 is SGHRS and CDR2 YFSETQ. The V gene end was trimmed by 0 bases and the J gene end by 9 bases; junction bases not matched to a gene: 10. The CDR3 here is CASSLAGLAGYVEQFF. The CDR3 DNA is TGCGCCAGCAGCTTGGCCGGGCTAGCGGGATATGTTGAGCAGTTCTTC. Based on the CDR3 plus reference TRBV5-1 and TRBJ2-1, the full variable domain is KAGVTQTPRYLIKTRGQQVTLSCSPISGHRSVSWYQQTPGQGLQFLFEYFSETQRNKGNFPGRFSGRQFSNSRSEMNVSTLELGDSALYLCASSLAGLAGYVEQFFGPGTRLTVL.

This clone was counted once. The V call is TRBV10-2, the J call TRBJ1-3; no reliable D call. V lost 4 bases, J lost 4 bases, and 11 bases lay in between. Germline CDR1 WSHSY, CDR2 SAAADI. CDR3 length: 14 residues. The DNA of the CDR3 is TGCGCCAGCAGTGGGGCTTTGACGGGAAACACCATATATTTT. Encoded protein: CASSGALTGNTIYF.

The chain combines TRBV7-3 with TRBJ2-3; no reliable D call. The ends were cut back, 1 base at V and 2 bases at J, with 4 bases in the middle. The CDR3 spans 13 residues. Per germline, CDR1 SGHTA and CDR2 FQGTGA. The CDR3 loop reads CASSLKYTDTQYF. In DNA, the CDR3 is TGTGCCAGCAGCTTAAAGTACACAGATACGCAGTATTTT.

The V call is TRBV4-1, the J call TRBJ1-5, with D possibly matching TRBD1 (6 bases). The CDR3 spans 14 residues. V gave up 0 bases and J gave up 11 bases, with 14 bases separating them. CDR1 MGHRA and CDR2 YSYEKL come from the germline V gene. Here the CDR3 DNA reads TGCGCCAGCAGCCAAGATAGGGACATCCGGTCCCAGCATTTT. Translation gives CASSQDRDIRSQHF.

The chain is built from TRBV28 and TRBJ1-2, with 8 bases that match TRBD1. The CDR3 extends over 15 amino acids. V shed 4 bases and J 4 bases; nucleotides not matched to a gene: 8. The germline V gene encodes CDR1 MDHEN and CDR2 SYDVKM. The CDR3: CASSWPAQGVYGYTF. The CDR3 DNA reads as TGTGCCAGCAGTTGGCCCGCACAGGGGGTCTATGGCTACACCTTC.

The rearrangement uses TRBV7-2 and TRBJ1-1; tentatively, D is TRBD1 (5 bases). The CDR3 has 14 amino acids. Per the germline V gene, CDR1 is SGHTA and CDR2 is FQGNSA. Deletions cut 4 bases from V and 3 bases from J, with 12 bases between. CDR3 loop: CASSSQGGDTEAFF. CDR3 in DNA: TGTGCCAGCAGCTCGCAGGGTGGGGACACTGAAGCTTTCTTT.

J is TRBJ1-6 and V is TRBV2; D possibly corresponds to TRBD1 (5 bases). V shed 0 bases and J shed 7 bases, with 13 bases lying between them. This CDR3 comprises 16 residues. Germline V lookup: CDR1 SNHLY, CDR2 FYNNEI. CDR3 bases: TGTGCCAGCAGTGAAGCAAGGGGTTTAGGCAATTCACCCCTCCACTTT. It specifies CASSEARGLGNSPLHF.

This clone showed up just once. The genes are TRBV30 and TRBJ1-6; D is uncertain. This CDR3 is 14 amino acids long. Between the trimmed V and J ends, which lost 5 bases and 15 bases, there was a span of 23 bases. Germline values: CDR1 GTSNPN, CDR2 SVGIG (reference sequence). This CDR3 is CAWRTVAGPGNLHF. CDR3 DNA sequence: TGTGCCTGGCGTACGGTGGCAGGTCCTGGGAACCTCCACTTT.

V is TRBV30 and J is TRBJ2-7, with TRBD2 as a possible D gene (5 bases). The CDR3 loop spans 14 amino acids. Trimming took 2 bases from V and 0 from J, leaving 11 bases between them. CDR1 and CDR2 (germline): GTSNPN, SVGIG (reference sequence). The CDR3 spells CAWSQGSDSYEQYF. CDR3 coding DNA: TGTGCCTGGAGTCAAGGTAGCGACTCCTACGAGCAGTACTTC.

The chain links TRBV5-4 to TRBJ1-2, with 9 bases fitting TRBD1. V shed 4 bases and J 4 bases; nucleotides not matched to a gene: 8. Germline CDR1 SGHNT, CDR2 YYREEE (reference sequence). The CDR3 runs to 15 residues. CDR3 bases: TGTGCCAGCAGCCCGGGCGGACAGGGGCCCTATGGCTACACCTTC. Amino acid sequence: CASSPGGQGPYGYTF.

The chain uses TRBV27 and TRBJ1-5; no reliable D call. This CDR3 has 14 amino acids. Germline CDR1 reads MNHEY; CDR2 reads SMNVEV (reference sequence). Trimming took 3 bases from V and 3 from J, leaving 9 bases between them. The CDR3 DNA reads TGTGCCAGCAGTTTGGTCAGAACCAATCAGCCCCAGCATTTT. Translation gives CASSLVRTNQPQHF.

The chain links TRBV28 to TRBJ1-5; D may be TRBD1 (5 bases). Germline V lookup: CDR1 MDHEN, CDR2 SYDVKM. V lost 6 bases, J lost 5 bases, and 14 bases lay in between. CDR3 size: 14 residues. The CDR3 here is CASSISRGDQPQHF. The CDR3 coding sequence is TGTGCCAGCAGCATCTCGCGGGGGGATCAGCCCCAGCATTTT.

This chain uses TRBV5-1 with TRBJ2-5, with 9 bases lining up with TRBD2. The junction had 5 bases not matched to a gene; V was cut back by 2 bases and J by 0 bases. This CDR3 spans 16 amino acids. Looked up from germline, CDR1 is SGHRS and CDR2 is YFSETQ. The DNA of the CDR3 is TGCGCCAGCAGCTTAGCACTAGCGGGCAACCAAGAGACCCAGTACTTC. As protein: CASSLALAGNQETQYF.

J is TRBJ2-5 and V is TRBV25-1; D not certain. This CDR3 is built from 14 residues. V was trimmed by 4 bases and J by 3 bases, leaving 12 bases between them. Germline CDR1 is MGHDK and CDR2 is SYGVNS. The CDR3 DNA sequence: TGTGCCAGCAGTGGAAACAAGAAAAAAGAGACCCAGTACTTC. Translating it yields CASSGNKKKETQYF.

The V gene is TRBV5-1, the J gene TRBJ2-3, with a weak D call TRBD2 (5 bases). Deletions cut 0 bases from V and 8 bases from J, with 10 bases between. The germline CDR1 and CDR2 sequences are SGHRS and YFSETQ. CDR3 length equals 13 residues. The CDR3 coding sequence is TGCGCCAGCAGCTTGGCGGGTCGGGGTACGCAGTATTTT. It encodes CASSLAGRGTQYF.

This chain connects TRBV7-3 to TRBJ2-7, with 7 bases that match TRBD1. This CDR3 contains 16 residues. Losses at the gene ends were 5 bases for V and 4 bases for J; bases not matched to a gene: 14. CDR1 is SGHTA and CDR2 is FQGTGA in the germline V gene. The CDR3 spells CASSPLYRQGVYEQYF. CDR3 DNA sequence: TGTGCCAGCAGCCCGCTTTATCGACAGGGAGTGTACGAGCAGTACTTC.

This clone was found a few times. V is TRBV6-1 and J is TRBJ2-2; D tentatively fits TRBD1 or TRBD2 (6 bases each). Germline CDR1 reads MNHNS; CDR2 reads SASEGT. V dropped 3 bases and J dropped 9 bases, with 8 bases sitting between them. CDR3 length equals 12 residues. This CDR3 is CASSERDRELFF. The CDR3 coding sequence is TGTGCCAGCAGTGAGCGGGACAGGGAGCTGTTTTTT.

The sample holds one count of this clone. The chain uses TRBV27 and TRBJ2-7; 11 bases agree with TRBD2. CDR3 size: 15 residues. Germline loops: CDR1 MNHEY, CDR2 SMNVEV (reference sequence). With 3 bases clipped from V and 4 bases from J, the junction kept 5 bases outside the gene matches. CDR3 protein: CASSFRLAGGYEQYF. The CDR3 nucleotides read TGTGCCAGCAGTTTCCGGCTAGCGGGAGGTTACGAGCAGTACTTC.

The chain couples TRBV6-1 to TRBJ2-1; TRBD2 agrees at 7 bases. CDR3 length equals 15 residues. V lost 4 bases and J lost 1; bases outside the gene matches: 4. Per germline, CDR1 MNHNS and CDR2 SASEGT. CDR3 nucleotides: TGTGCCAGCAGTGTCGCCGGGGGGTCCTACAATGAGCAGTTCTTC. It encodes CASSVAGGSYNEQFF.

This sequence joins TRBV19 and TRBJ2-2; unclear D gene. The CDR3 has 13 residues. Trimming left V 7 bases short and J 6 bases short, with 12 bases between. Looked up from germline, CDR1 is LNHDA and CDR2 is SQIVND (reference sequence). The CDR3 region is CASTPSSPGELFF. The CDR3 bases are TGTGCCAGTACCCCTTCTAGTCCCGGGGAGCTGTTTTTT.

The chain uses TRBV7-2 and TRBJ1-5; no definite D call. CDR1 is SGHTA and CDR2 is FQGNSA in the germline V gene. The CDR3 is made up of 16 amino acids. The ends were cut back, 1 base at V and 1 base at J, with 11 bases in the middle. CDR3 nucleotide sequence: TGTGCCAGCAGCTTAGGGGCCGGAATGAGCAATCAGCCCCAGCATTTT. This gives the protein CASSLGAGMSNQPQHF.

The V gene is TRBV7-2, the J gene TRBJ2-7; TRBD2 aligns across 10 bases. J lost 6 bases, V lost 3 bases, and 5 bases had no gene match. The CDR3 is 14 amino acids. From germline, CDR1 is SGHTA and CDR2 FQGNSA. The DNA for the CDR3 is TGTGCCAGCAGCTTTAGCGGGAGGCTTTCCGAGCAGTACTTC. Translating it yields CASSFSGRLSEQYF.

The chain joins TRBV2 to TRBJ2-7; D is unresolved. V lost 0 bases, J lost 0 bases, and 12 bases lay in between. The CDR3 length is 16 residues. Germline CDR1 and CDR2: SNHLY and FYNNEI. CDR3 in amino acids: CASSEAQQLLSYEQYF. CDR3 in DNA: TGTGCCAGCAGTGAAGCGCAACAGCTCCTCTCCTACGAGCAGTACTTC.

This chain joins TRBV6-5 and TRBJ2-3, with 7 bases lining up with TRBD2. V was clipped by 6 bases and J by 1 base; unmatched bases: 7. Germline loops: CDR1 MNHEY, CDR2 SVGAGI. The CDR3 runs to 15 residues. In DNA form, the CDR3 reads TGTGCCAGCAGCCGGGGGGTCGTGGGCACAGATACGCAGTATTTT. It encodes CASSRGVVGTDTQYF.

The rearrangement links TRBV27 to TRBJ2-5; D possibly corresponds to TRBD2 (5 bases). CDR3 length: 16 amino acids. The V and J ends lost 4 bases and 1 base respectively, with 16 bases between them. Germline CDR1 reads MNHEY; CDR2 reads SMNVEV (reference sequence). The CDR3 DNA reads TGTGCCAGCAGTTCCCATTTAAGCGGCCGCCAAGAGACCCAGTACTTC. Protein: CASSSHLSGRQETQYF.

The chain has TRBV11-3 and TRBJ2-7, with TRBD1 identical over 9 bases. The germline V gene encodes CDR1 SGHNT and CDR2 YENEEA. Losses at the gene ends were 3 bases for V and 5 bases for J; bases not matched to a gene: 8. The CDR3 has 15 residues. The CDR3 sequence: CASSFLRDRVHEQYF. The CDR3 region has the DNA TGTGCCAGCAGCTTTCTACGGGACAGGGTCCACGAGCAGTACTTC.

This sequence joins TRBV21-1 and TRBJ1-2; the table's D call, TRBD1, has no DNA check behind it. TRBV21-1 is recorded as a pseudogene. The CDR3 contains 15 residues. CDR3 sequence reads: CASSKAPGANYGYTF. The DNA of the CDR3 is TGTGCCAGCAGCAAAGCGCCAGGGGCCAACTATGGCTACACCTTC.

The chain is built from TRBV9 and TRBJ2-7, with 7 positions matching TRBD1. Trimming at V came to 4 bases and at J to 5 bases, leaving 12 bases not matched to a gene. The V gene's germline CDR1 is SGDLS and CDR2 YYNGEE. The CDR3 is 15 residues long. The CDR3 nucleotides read TGTGCCAGCAGCTATTCCGGGACAGCCCTCCACGAGCAGTACTTC. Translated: CASSYSGTALHEQYF.

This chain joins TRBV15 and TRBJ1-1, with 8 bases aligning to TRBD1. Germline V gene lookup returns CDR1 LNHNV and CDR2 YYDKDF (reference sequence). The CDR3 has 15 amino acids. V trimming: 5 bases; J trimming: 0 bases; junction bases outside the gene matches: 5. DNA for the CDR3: TGTGCCACCAGCGGACGGACAGGGTTGAACACTGAAGCTTTCTTT. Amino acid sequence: CATSGRTGLNTEAFF. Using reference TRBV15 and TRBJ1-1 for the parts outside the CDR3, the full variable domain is DAMVIQNPRYQVTQFGKPVTLSCSQTLNHNVMYWYQQKSSQAPKLLFHYYDKDFNNEADTPDNFQSRRPNTSFCFLDIRSPGLGDTAMYLCATSGRTGLNTEAFFGQGTRLTVV.

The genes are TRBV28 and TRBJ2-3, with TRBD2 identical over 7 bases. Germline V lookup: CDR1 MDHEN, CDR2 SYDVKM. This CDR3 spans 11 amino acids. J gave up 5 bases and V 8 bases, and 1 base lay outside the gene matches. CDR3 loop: CASRGVDTQYF. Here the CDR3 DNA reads TGTGCCAGCCGGGGGGTAGATACGCAGTATTTT.